The clone carrying this TCR beta chain was observed a handful of times. This specimen includes other DNA sequences encoding the same CDR3. The sample belongs to a study of shared clonotypes between healthy human individuals. Data came from immunoSEQ multiplex PCR; TCRdb stores just in-frame clones and leaves some out. The data contain around 1,100,000 clones, roughly 80% of them seen just once; the ten biggest clones take up almost 0.9%. V lost 1 base to trimming and J lost 5 bases, with 8 bases between them. The CDR3 loop spans 13 amino acids. Germline assignment: CDR1 SEHNR and CDR2 FQNEAQ (reference sequence).

The sample was memory CD4+ T cells from PBMCs. Noted subset: CD45RA-negative fraction. The source is a man between 18 and 29 years old in good health. Some clones in this sample may be carry-over from other donors' samples. V and J are TRBV7-9 and TRBJ1-1; D gene ambiguous. This CDR3 is CASSLEWGTEAFF. CDR3 coding DNA: TGTGCCAGCAGCTTAGAGTGGGGAACTGAAGCTTTCTTT.